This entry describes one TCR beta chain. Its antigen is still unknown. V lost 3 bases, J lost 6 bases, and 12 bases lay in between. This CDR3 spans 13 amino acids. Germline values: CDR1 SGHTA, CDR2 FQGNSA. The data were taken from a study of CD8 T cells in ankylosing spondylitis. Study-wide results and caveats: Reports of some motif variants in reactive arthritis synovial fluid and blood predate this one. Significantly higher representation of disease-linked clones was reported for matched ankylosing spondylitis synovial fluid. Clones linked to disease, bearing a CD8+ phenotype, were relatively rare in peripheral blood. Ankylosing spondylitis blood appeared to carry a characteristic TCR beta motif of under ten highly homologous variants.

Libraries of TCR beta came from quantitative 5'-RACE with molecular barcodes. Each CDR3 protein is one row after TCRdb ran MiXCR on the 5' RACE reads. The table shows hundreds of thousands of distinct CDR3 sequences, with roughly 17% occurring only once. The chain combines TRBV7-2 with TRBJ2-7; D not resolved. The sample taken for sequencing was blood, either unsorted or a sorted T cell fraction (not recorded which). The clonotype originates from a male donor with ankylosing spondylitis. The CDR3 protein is CASSLVGRREQYF. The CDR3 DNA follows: TGTGCCAGCAGCTTGGTTGGCCGTCGCGAGCAGTACTTC.